The 9 T cell receptor beta chains reported below all come from one sample, sequenced in a study of CD8 T cells in Susac syndrome. The RNA input was about 0.45 to 1 ug, and it was reverse transcribed with random hexamers. Via MiXCR, TCRdb re-called the immunoSEQ multiplex PCR reads, giving one row per CDR3 protein. The table shows approximately 220,000 distinct CDR3 sequences, with approximately 95% occurring only once. Sequenced material: CD4+ T cells from PBMCs. These receptors originate from a human donor with multiple sclerosis.

This clonotype was found once. V usage is TRBV9 and J usage is TRBJ1-2; D is unclear. The CDR3 has 12 residues. Per the germline V gene, CDR1 is SGDLS and CDR2 is YYNGEE. V gave up 0 bases and J gave up 8 bases, with 8 bases separating them. CDR3 coding DNA: TGTGCCAGCAGCGTAGCTACGTTCGGCTACACCTTC. Protein sequence: CASSVATFGYTF.

The J gene is TRBJ2-5, the V gene TRBV20-1, with TRBD1 as a possible D gene (5 bases). Germline CDR1 is DFQATT and CDR2 is SNEGSKA (reference sequence). This CDR3 spans 18 amino acids. V dropped 0 bases and J dropped 0 bases, with 20 bases sitting between them. Here the CDR3 reads CSARDHDRRWPYQETQYF. DNA for the CDR3: TGCAGTGCTAGAGATCACGACAGAAGATGGCCGTACCAAGAGACCCAGTACTTC.

The J gene is TRBJ2-3, the V gene TRBV3-1; no definite D call. The CDR3 runs to 14 residues. The germline gives CDR1 LGHDT, CDR2 YNNKEL (reference sequence). Trimming pared 1 base from V and 0 bases from J, leaving 5 bases between. CDR3 bases: TGTGCCAGCAGCCAAGGACTCAGCACAGATACGCAGTATTTT. Translating it yields CASSQGLSTDTQYF.

This chain connects TRBV2 to TRBJ2-1, with D perhaps given as TRBD1 or TRBD2 (5 bases each). There are 13 residues in the CDR3. Looked up from germline, CDR1 is SNHLY and CDR2 is FYNNEI. Trimming removed 4 bases at V and 6 bases at J, with 10 bases between. CDR3 protein: CASSAGTSNEQFF. The CDR3, as DNA: TGTGCCAGCAGTGCAGGGACCAGCAATGAGCAGTTCTTC.

This sequence joins TRBV9 and TRBJ2-3, with a possible D match to TRBD1 (6 bases). Trimming pared 0 bases from V and 3 bases from J, leaving 20 bases between. The germline gives CDR1 SGDLS, CDR2 YYNGEE. This CDR3 region has 18 residues. CDR3 region: CASSVATGTTGLTDTQYF. Here the CDR3 DNA reads TGTGCCAGCAGCGTAGCTACAGGGACAACGGGGTTAACAGATACGCAGTATTTT. Supplemented by reference TRBV9 and TRBJ2-3, the full variable domain reads DSGVTQTPKHLITATGQRVTLRCSPRSGDLSVYWYQQSLDQGLQFLIQYYNGEERAKGNILERFSAQQFPDLHSELNLSSLELGDSALYFCASSVATGTTGLTDTQYFGPGTRLTVL.

The CDR3 DNA is TGTGCCAGCAGCCCCCTCAGTCTCGGCACTGAAGCTTTCTTT. Translated: CASSPLSLGTEAFF. The J gene is TRBJ1-1, the V gene TRBV9; D is undetermined. This CDR3 has 14 residues. The V end was cut by 4 bases, the J end by 4 bases, with 14 bases between. Germline assignment: CDR1 SGDLS and CDR2 YYNGEE.

The V call is TRBV5-4, the J call TRBJ2-5; possibly TRBD1 for D (5 bases). The CDR3 runs 12 residues. Germline CDR1 is SGHNT and CDR2 is YYREEE (reference sequence). Between the trimmed V and J ends, which lost 4 bases and 12 bases, there was a span of 16 bases. CDR3 bases: TGTGCCAGCAGCCAGCATGACAGACCCAAGTACTTC. Translating it yields CASSQHDRPKYF.

CDR3 in DNA: TGTGCCAGTAGTATAGAAGGATTCTCCTATAATTCACCCCTCCACTTT. Protein: CASSIEGFSYNSPLHF. V is TRBV19 and J is TRBJ1-6; D unclear. The germline V and J ends were trimmed by 0 bases and 0 bases, with 6 bases remaining between them. The CDR3 extends over 16 amino acids. Germline V gene lookup returns CDR1 LNHDA and CDR2 SQIVND (reference sequence). The full variable domain, in which reference TRBV19 and TRBJ1-6 provide the parts outside the CDR3, is DGGITQSPKYLFRKEGQNVTLSCEQNLNHDAMYWYRQDPGQGLRLIYYSQIVNDFQKGDIAEGYSVSREKKESFPLTVTSAQKNPTAFYLCASSIEGFSYNSPLHFGNGTRLTVT.

DNA of the CDR3: TGTGCCTGGAGTGTACTACCAGTTAACTATGGCTACACCTTC. Encoded protein: CAWSVLPVNYGYTF. J is TRBJ1-2 and V is TRBV30, with no clear D. The length of the CDR3 is 14 residues. V was trimmed by 0 bases and J by 1 base, leaving 9 bases between them. CDR1 is GTSNPN, CDR2 SVGIG, per germline (reference sequence).